This passage covers 17 T cell receptor beta chains from one sample sequenced in a study of T cell repertoires in cytomegalovirus infection. These receptors have no identified antigens. TCRdb recomputed calls from the reads with MiXCR, one row per CDR3 protein. This repertoire shows under 120,000 distinct CDR3 sequences, around 45% found once; its top ten account for roughly 70%. Sample: CD8+ T cells from cultured PBMCs, taken from culture after CMV antigen stimulation. The receptors shown here come from a human donor in good health (CMV status not recorded). Some clones in this sample may be carry-over from other donors' samples.

This sequence joins TRBV6-6 and TRBJ2-3, with 7 bases matching TRBD2. The ends lost 5 bases at V and 2 bases at J; junction bases unmatched: 7. Germline CDR1 MNHNY, CDR2 SVGAGI (reference sequence). The CDR3 runs 15 residues. CDR3 amino acids: CASSDRGGYTDTQYF. The CDR3 bases are TGTGCCAGCAGTGACCGCGGGGGATACACAGATACGCAGTATTTT.

The V call is TRBV4-1, the J call TRBJ2-2; TRBD2 might be the D (5 bases). The ends were cut back, 1 base at V and 8 bases at J, with 17 bases in the middle. The CDR3 has 16 residues. In germline, CDR1 is MGHRA, CDR2 YSYEKL. CDR3 amino acids: CASSQAIGGARGELFF. The CDR3 bases are TGCGCCAGCAGCCAAGCGATTGGAGGAGCCAGGGGGGAGCTGTTTTTT.

The chain links TRBV28 to TRBJ1-1; 7 bases are a match to TRBD1. The CDR3 totals 14 residues. Trimming took 3 bases from V and 5 from J; bases not matched to a gene: 6. CDR1 MDHEN and CDR2 SYDVKM come from the germline V gene. This chain's CDR3 is CASSFRGWETEAFF. The DNA of the CDR3 is TGTGCCAGCAGTTTCAGGGGGTGGGAGACTGAAGCTTTCTTT.

This clonotype showed up just a few times. The chain uses TRBV6-1 and TRBJ1-2; D gene ambiguous. CDR3 length equals 16 residues. Trimming removed 2 bases from V and 2 bases from J, with 15 bases in between. Germline CDR1 MNHNS, CDR2 SASEGT. This CDR3 is CASSETDGVMNYGYTF. The DNA for the CDR3 is TGTGCCAGCAGTGAAACCGACGGCGTGATGAACTATGGCTACACCTTC.

Many counts were recorded for this clonotype. This chain joins TRBV3-1 and TRBJ2-1, with 10 positions matching TRBD2. J was trimmed by 4 bases and V by 4 bases; bases with no gene match: 7. The CDR3 loop spans 16 amino acids. Germline V gives CDR1 LGHDT, CDR2 YNNKEL (reference sequence). CDR3 protein: CASSLNSGGQYNEQFF. CDR3 nucleotide sequence: TGTGCCAGCAGCCTCAATAGCGGGGGGCAATACAATGAGCAGTTCTTC.

V gene TRBV19 combines with J gene TRBJ1-4; 7 nucleotides match TRBD1. Germline V CDR1 and CDR2: LNHDA, SQIVND (reference sequence). Unmatched junction bases numbered 5, after V lost 7 bases and J lost 0 bases. CDR3 length: 15 residues. CDR3: CASTPGTATNEKLFF. For the CDR3, the DNA is TGTGCCAGTACTCCCGGGACAGCAACTAATGAAAAACTGTTTTTT.

This chain connects TRBV19 to TRBJ1-2; D is ambiguous. Germline V CDR1 and CDR2: LNHDA, SQIVND (reference sequence). The CDR3 has 14 residues. V was trimmed by 6 bases and J by 3 bases, leaving 14 bases between them. Written as DNA, the CDR3 is TGTGCCAGTAGCCCGGAACCACGGGACTATGGCTACACCTTC. Translated: CASSPEPRDYGYTF.

The CDR3 region is CASSSGPSNQPQHF. CDR3 DNA sequence: TGTGCCAGCAGCTCGGGACCGAGCAATCAGCCCCAGCATTTT. The chain employs TRBV7-9 and TRBJ1-5, with D tentatively TRBD1 (5 bases). Germline CDR1 and CDR2: SEHNR and FQNEAQ (reference sequence). The CDR3 is made up of 14 amino acids. V shed 4 bases and J shed 1 base, with 8 bases lying between them.

The chain couples TRBV19 to TRBJ1-2; D might be TRBD1 (5 bases). The V gene's germline CDR1 is LNHDA and CDR2 SQIVND (reference sequence). CDR3 length equals 13 residues. Between the trimmed V and J ends, which lost 10 bases and 4 bases, there was a span of 16 bases. The CDR3 DNA is TGTGCCACCGACACTGGTGGGGCCTATGGCTACACCTTC. This gives the protein CATDTGGAYGYTF.

This chain connects TRBV9 to TRBJ2-5, with D uncertain. CDR3 length equals 17 residues. Germline V gene lookup returns CDR1 SGDLS and CDR2 YYNGEE. V dropped 3 bases and J dropped 1 base, with 19 bases sitting between them. The CDR3 is CASSGDKTDTIQETQYF. The CDR3 DNA sequence: TGTGCCAGCAGCGGAGACAAGACCGACACGATCCAAGAGACCCAGTACTTC.

This clonotype was detected a few times. DNA of the CDR3: TGTGCCAGCAGCCATAGGGTGGCAGGTCGGGACGAGCAGTACTTC. Encoded protein: CASSHRVAGRDEQYF. This chain connects TRBV7-6 to TRBJ2-7; D is ambiguous. Per germline, CDR1 SGHVS and CDR2 FNYEAQ. Trimming removed 5 bases from V and 5 bases from J, with 19 bases in between. CDR3 length: 15 amino acids.

The CDR3 spells CASGTSGGNREETQYF. The CDR3 DNA reads TGTGCCAGCGGTACAAGTGGGGGAAATAGAGAAGAGACCCAGTACTTC. The genes are TRBV6-5 and TRBJ2-5; either TRBD1 or TRBD2 may supply D (5 bases each). Germline V gene data show CDR1 as MNHEY and CDR2 as SVGAGI. The CDR3 extends over 16 amino acids. The V end was cut by 8 bases, the J end by 3 bases, with 22 bases between.

The rearrangement uses TRBV3-1 and TRBJ1-1, with 8 bases matching TRBD1. There are 15 residues in the CDR3. In germline, CDR1 is LGHDT, CDR2 YNNKEL (reference sequence). J was trimmed by 0 bases and V by 7 bases; bases with no gene match: 7. CDR3 bases: TGTGCCAGCACCCTGAACAGGGGGATGAACACTGAAGCTTTCTTT. Its protein product is CASTLNRGMNTEAFF.

This clonotype was picked up many times. The CDR3 protein is CASSLVLSEQYF. The CDR3 region has the DNA TGTGCCAGCAGCTTAGTGCTCTCCGAGCAGTACTTC. The V call is TRBV7-9, the J call TRBJ2-7; D remains unclear. The CDR3 length is 12 residues. V dropped 1 base and J dropped 6 bases, with 7 bases sitting between them. Germline loops: CDR1 SEHNR, CDR2 FQNEAQ (reference sequence).

The chain's CDR3 is CASRETGSIYGYTF. The CDR3 DNA reads as TGTGCCAGCAGAGAGACAGGGAGTATCTATGGCTACACCTTC. The chain links TRBV6-6 to TRBJ1-2; 7 nucleotides agree with TRBD1. V shed 6 bases and J 4 bases; nucleotides not matched to a gene: 8. CDR1 is MNHNY and CDR2 is SVGAGI in the germline V gene (reference sequence). This CDR3 has 14 residues.

The chain carries TRBV6-2 or TRBV6-3 and TRBJ2-7, with D maybe TRBD1 (5 bases). From germline, CDR1 is MNHEY and CDR2 SVGEGT. The germline V and J ends were trimmed by 7 bases and 4 bases, with 8 bases remaining between them. The CDR3 contains 11 residues. CDR3 in DNA: TGTGCCAGCACATCAGGGTACGAGCAGTACTTC. Amino acid sequence: CASTSGYEQYF.

This chain uses TRBV27 with TRBJ1-5, with 9 bases identical to TRBD1. V shed 3 bases, J shed 6 bases, and the junction held 6 bases outside the gene matches. The CDR3 consists of 15 residues. Germline assignment: CDR1 MNHEY and CDR2 SMNVEV (reference sequence). CDR3 sequence: CASSFTGGGFQPQHF. CDR3 DNA sequence: TGTGCCAGCAGTTTCACAGGGGGCGGATTTCAGCCCCAGCATTTT.